The TCR beta chain under discussion was sequenced for a study of beta chain features in type 1 diabetes. For the study at large: Patients shared similar age, gender and cell yields with healthy donors. Sorted cells examined across all samples numbered 107,917,701.

V was clipped by 2 bases and J by 1 base, with 17 bases between them. The length of the CDR3 is 17 residues. The V gene's germline CDR1 is MDHEN and CDR2 SYDVKM. The investigators reverse transcribed all of the isolated RNA, so they sequenced expressed TCRB transcripts. The study sequenced naive, central memory and regulatory T cell samples to an average of around 3.4 million reads. The assay was immunoSEQ multiplex PCR, and TCRdb's table has in-frame clones only and misses some. The sample includes hundreds of thousands of clones, over 11% seen only once; the top ten take less than 0.04%. This clone has just a few counts. As yet, its antigen is unknown. Whole-study results and caveats: The study found that naive, central memory and Treg TCRB repertoires appeared more similar in patients than in healthy donors. The study found moderately but significantly shorter TCRB CDR3s in all four CD4+ subsets of Type 1 diabetes patients.

Sequencing was performed on naive CD4+ T cells from blood. The sequence was collected from a man aged 18-30 years with type 1 diabetes. The chain employs TRBV28 and TRBJ1-1; D unclear. CDR3: CASSLSLQATGNTEAFF. In DNA, the CDR3 is TGTGCCAGCAGTTTAAGTTTGCAGGCCACGGGGAACACTGAAGCTTTCTTT.